One sample yielded the 30 T cell receptor beta chains listed below, sequenced in a study of T cell responses to AZD1222 COVID-19 vaccine. Sequenced by immunoSEQ multiplex PCR; TCRdb stores in-frame clones only, minus some. The data contain approximately 170,000 clones, just over 90% of them seen just once; the ten biggest clones take up around 4.3%. This specimen consisted of peripheral blood, obtained on day 0 of AZD1222 vaccination. Receptors originate from an adult in good health.

The chain employs TRBV7-6 and TRBJ1-4, with D perhaps TRBD1 (5 bases). Trimming shortened V by 3 bases and J by 0 bases, and 8 bases separated the two germline ends. The V gene's germline CDR1 is SGHVS and CDR2 FNYEAQ. CDR3 size: 15 residues. The CDR3 loop is CASSFGQTTNEKLFF. The CDR3 DNA reads as TGTGCCAGCAGCTTTGGACAAACAACTAATGAAAAACTGTTTTTT.

J is TRBJ1-3 and V is TRBV11-3; 7 positions match TRBD1. The CDR3 has 18 residues. Germline loops: CDR1 SGHNT, CDR2 YENEEA. V lost 6 bases and J lost 2; bases outside the gene matches: 16. CDR3 loop: CASSRQPGQLEPGNTIYF. The CDR3 DNA reads TGTGCCAGCAGTCGCCAGCCGGGACAGCTTGAACCTGGAAACACCATATATTTT.

This chain links TRBV5-5 with TRBJ1-2, with TRBD1 as a possible D gene (5 bases). The V gene's germline CDR1 is SGHKS and CDR2 YYEKEE (reference sequence). The CDR3 covers 18 residues. V lost 0 bases to trimming and J lost 7 bases, with 25 bases between them. CDR3 nucleotides: TGTGCCAGCAGCTTGGAACAATGGTCGGCTCGGGGCTCATTTGGCTACACCTTC. It codes for CASSLEQWSARGSFGYTF.

The rearrangement joins TRBV12-5 to TRBJ2-1, with D perhaps TRBD2 (6 bases). The CDR3 totals 16 residues. Per germline, CDR1 LGHNT and CDR2 FRNRAP. V shed 2 bases and J shed 5 bases, with 16 bases lying between them. The CDR3 coding sequence is TGTGCTAGTGGTTTGCCCCCGGGACTTGGAGACAATGAGCAGTTCTTC. Its protein product is CASGLPPGLGDNEQFF.

J is TRBJ1-2 and V is TRBV2; D is ambiguous. V was cut by 4 bases and J by 5 bases, with 8 bases left in between. Germline CDR1 reads SNHLY; CDR2 reads FYNNEI. CDR3 length equals 12 residues. The CDR3 reads CASSGGVYGYTF. CDR3 DNA: TGTGCCAGCAGTGGTGGAGTATATGGCTACACCTTC.

The chain is built from TRBV10-2 and TRBJ2-5; weak D call: TRBD2 (5 bases). This CDR3 region has 14 residues. Per germline, CDR1 WSHSY and CDR2 SAAADI. V was clipped by 4 bases and J by 2 bases, with 11 bases between them. CDR3 region: CASSVQLAQETQYF. Written as DNA, the CDR3 is TGCGCCAGCAGTGTCCAGCTAGCTCAAGAGACCCAGTACTTC.

This chain uses TRBV12-3 or TRBV12-4 with TRBJ1-2; D is unclear. The length of the CDR3 is 12 residues. Between the trimmed V and J ends, which lost 3 bases and 6 bases, there was a span of 8 bases. CDR3 loop: CASSFRRDGYTF. The CDR3 bases are TGTGCCAGCAGTTTCCGTCGGGATGGCTACACCTTC.

The V gene is TRBV10-2, the J gene TRBJ2-7; 15 nucleotides agree with TRBD2. CDR1 is WSHSY, CDR2 SAAADI, per germline. This CDR3 is built from 15 residues. Trimming cost V 7 bases and J 1 base; bases outside gene matches: 2. CDR3 coding DNA: TGCGCCAGCAACGGACTAGCGGGAGGGTCCTACGAGCAGTACTTC. This encodes CASNGLAGGSYEQYF.

The chain uses TRBV7-8 and TRBJ2-3; unclear D gene. V dropped 1 base and J dropped 7 bases, with 12 bases sitting between them. Per the germline V gene, CDR1 is SGHVS and CDR2 is FQNEAQ. CDR3 length equals 14 residues. The CDR3 protein is CASSLESRRNTQYF. The CDR3 coding sequence is TGTGCCAGCAGCTTAGAATCCAGGCGAAATACGCAGTATTTT.

The chain uses TRBV7-9 and TRBJ1-4; 7 bases match TRBD1. Germline V gene data show CDR1 as SEHNR and CDR2 as FQNEAQ (reference sequence). The trim removed 5 bases at V and 5 bases at J, leaving 8 bases unmatched. The CDR3 extends over 15 amino acids. The CDR3 here is CASSLGTVENEKLFF. The CDR3 coding sequence is TGTGCCAGCAGCCTCGGGACAGTTGAAAATGAAAAACTGTTTTTT. Complete variable domain (other parts from reference TRBV7-9 and TRBJ1-4): DTGVSQNPRHKITKRGQNVTFRCDPISEHNRLYWYRQTLGQGPEFLTYFQNEAQLEKSRLLSDRFSAERPKGSFSTLEIQRTEQGDSAMYLCASSLGTVENEKLFFGSGTQLSVL.

The rearrangement uses TRBV19 and TRBJ2-1; 14 positions match TRBD2. Trimming at V came to 4 bases and at J to 8 bases, leaving 10 bases not matched to a gene. This CDR3 spans 17 amino acids. Looked up from germline, CDR1 is LNHDA and CDR2 is SQIVND (reference sequence). The CDR3 sequence: CASSTPPGLAGVYEQFF. The CDR3 nucleotides are TGTGCCAGTAGTACCCCCCCGGGACTAGCGGGAGTATATGAGCAGTTCTTC.

The rearrangement uses TRBV24-1 and TRBJ1-4; no firm D call. This CDR3 region has 15 residues. The V and J ends lost 2 bases and 8 bases respectively, with 14 bases between them. The germline CDR1 and CDR2 sequences are KGHDR and SFDVKD. The CDR3, as DNA: TGTGCCACCAGTGATTCCCGGGATGCTGGGGAAAAACTGTTTTTT. It translates to CATSDSRDAGEKLFF.

The chain is built from TRBV5-1 and TRBJ2-5; 14 nucleotides align to TRBD2. The CDR3 is 16 residues long. The ends lost 3 bases at V and 5 bases at J; junction bases unmatched: 6. CDR1 SGHRS and CDR2 YFSETQ come from the germline V gene. The chain's CDR3 is CASSSRLAGGRETQYF. DNA for the CDR3: TGCGCCAGCAGCTCTAGACTAGCGGGAGGGCGGGAGACCCAGTACTTC.

V is TRBV4-2 and J is TRBJ1-2; unclear D gene. The CDR3 is 14 amino acids. Deletions cut 0 bases from V and 1 base from J, with 6 bases between. Germline CDR1 LGHNA, CDR2 YNFKEQ. The CDR3, as DNA: TGTGCCAGCAGCCAAGACAGCCGTAACTATGGCTACACCTTC. Translating it yields CASSQDSRNYGYTF.

The chain is built from TRBV19 and TRBJ2-7; 9 bases align to TRBD2. V lost 5 bases and J lost 1; bases outside the gene matches: 6. This CDR3 is 15 amino acids long. Germline values: CDR1 LNHDA, CDR2 SQIVND (reference sequence). CDR3 DNA: TGTGCCAGTAGTCTTAGCGGGGGCCCTTCCTACGAGCAGTACTTC. Protein product: CASSLSGGPSYEQYF.

The chain combines TRBV15 with TRBJ2-7; 8 bases line up with TRBD2. The CDR3 runs to 17 residues. After removal of 5 bases from V and 5 bases from J, the junction contained 17 bases not matched to a gene. Per the germline V gene, CDR1 is LNHNV and CDR2 is YYDKDF (reference sequence). DNA for the CDR3: TGTGCCACCAGCCAAAGGGGGTGGCGGGGGGATTCCCACGAGCAGTACTTC. This encodes CATSQRGWRGDSHEQYF.

J is TRBJ1-6 and V is TRBV27; 7 bases are shared with TRBD1. CDR1 and CDR2 from the germline V gene are MNHEY and SMNVEV (reference sequence). Germline trimming cut 0 bases from V and 7 bases from J; bases unmatched to any gene: 9. CDR3 length: 17 amino acids. CDR3 coding DNA: TGTGCCAGCAGTTTATCGGTCAGGGGGGACAGCAATTCACCCCTCCACTTT. Its translation is CASSLSVRGDSNSPLHF.

This clone has more than one count but fewer than ten. This rearrangement joins TRBV15 to TRBJ1-2; 8 positions match TRBD1. The ends lost 4 bases at V and 5 bases at J; junction bases unmatched: 9. The CDR3 extends over 15 amino acids. Per the germline V gene, CDR1 is LNHNV and CDR2 is YYDKDF (reference sequence). This CDR3 reads CATSTGRTGRYGYTF. CDR3 nucleotides: TGTGCCACCAGCACGGGAAGGACAGGGCGGTATGGCTACACCTTC.

This clone was detected only a few times. The chain couples TRBV27 to TRBJ1-4, with 7 nucleotides matching TRBD1. CDR3 size: 15 residues. Germline CDR1 is MNHEY and CDR2 is SMNVEV (reference sequence). The trim removed 6 bases at V and 8 bases at J, leaving 12 bases unmatched. This CDR3 reads CASSPGQALREKLFF. DNA of the CDR3: TGTGCCAGCAGCCCCGGACAGGCCCTTCGGGAAAAACTGTTTTTT.

The rearrangement joins TRBV7-2 to TRBJ1-2; 9 bases agree with TRBD1. Looked up from germline, CDR1 is SGHTA and CDR2 is FQGNSA. The CDR3 is 12 amino acids. Germline trimming cut 11 bases from V and 2 bases from J; bases unmatched to any gene: 3. The DNA of the CDR3 is TGTGCCGAGGACAGGGGAAACTATGGCTACACCTTC. This encodes CAEDRGNYGYTF. The whole variable domain, filled in from reference TRBV7-2 and TRBJ1-2, reads GAGVSQSPSNKVTEKGKDVELRCDPISGHTALYWYRQSLGQGLEFLIYFQGNSAPDKSGLPSDRFSAERTGGSVSTLTIQRTQQEDSAVYLCAEDRGNYGYTFGSGTRLTVV.

The chain links TRBV7-9 to TRBJ1-6; possible D gene TRBD1, 6 bases. V gave up 5 bases and J gave up 9 bases, with 11 bases separating them. The length of the CDR3 is 13 residues. CDR1 is SEHNR and CDR2 is FQNEAQ in the germline V gene (reference sequence). The CDR3 here is CASSVQGGSPLHF. The CDR3 region has the DNA TGTGCCAGCAGCGTACAGGGTGGTTCACCCCTCCACTTT.

The CDR3 DNA follows: TGTGCCAGCAGCCACCACACAGGGGGAGGTTCCTACGAGCAGTACTTC. It specifies CASSHHTGGGSYEQYF. The chain uses TRBV2 and TRBJ2-7; 8 bases align to TRBD1. The V gene end was trimmed by 6 bases and the J gene end by 1 base; junction bases not matched to a gene: 11. CDR1 is SNHLY, CDR2 FYNNEI, per germline. The CDR3 totals 16 residues.

The chain couples TRBV4-1 to TRBJ2-5; D is unresolved. With 1 base removed from V and 2 bases from J, the gap between germline ends came to 14 bases. CDR1 is MGHRA and CDR2 is YSYEKL in the germline V gene. The CDR3 is 16 amino acids. CDR3: CASSQVLRSEQETQYF. The CDR3 nucleotides are TGCGCCAGCAGCCAAGTCCTCCGAAGCGAGCAAGAGACCCAGTACTTC.

The V call is TRBV19, the J call TRBJ1-2, with TRBD1 as a possible D gene (6 bases). V shed 1 base and J shed 4 bases, with 13 bases lying between them. CDR1 and CDR2 from the germline V gene are LNHDA and SQIVND (reference sequence). The CDR3 runs 15 residues. Here the CDR3 reads CASSIGGQRVYGYTF. CDR3 coding DNA: TGTGCCAGTAGTATAGGAGGACAGAGAGTCTATGGCTACACCTTC.

The CDR3 reads CASNHRDTEAFF. CDR3 nucleotide sequence: TGCGCCAGCAACCACCGGGACACTGAAGCTTTCTTT. The V call is TRBV23-1, the J call TRBJ1-1; D call uncertain. TRBV23-1 is known as an ORF, though its function is uncertain. V shed 7 bases and J shed 3 bases, with 9 bases lying between them. CDR3 length: 12 residues.

This clone was recorded only once. Germline and junction disagree at one end, which may indicate a read error. The J gene is TRBJ1-5, the V gene TRBV2; TRBD1 aligns across 8 bases. Germline loops: CDR1 SNHLY, CDR2 FYNNEI. This CDR3 contains 14 residues. DNA of the CDR3: TGTGCTAGCAGTGGGACAGGTACCGGTCAGCCCCAGCATTTT. Translating it yields CASSGTGTGQPQHF.

The V call is TRBV10-3, the J call TRBJ1-3; D remains ambiguous. The germline V and J ends were trimmed by 10 bases and 3 bases, with 13 bases remaining between them. CDR1 and CDR2 (germline): ENHRY, SYGVKD. The CDR3 totals 13 residues. The CDR3 DNA follows: TGTGCCACTACCAGAGACATTGGAAACACCATATATTTT. This gives the protein CATTRDIGNTIYF.

The chain uses TRBV6-5 and TRBJ1-1, with D perhaps matching TRBD1 (5 bases). This CDR3 spans 14 amino acids. The V gene's germline CDR1 is MNHEY and CDR2 SVGAGI. V was pared by 6 bases and J by 5 bases, with 16 bases between. CDR3 coding DNA: TGTGCCAGCAGACTTCAGGGAACGGGGACTGAAGCTTTCTTT. This sequence encodes CASRLQGTGTEAFF.

This chain connects TRBV11-2 to TRBJ1-1, with D tentatively TRBD1 (5 bases). The CDR3 is 15 residues long. Per germline, CDR1 SGHAT and CDR2 FQNNGV. The V end was cut by 5 bases, the J end by 5 bases, with 18 bases between. Written as DNA, the CDR3 is TGTGCCAGCAGCCTGGAGTGGGGGATGGGTACTGAAGCTTTCTTT. Residues: CASSLEWGMGTEAFF.

This chain uses TRBV18 with TRBJ2-3; D possibly corresponds to TRBD2 (5 bases). The CDR3 has 13 amino acids. CDR1 KGHSH and CDR2 LQKENI come from the germline V gene. The V end lost 2 bases, the J end lost 4 bases, and 7 bases lay between the germline ends. The DNA of the CDR3 is TGTGCCAGCTCACCATTGGGAGCAGATACGCAGTATTTT. Its translation: CASSPLGADTQYF.